This is a list of T cell receptor beta chains from one sample in a study of Ad26.COV2.S vaccination and SARS-CoV-2 variants. TCRdb's table, derived via immunoSEQ multiplex PCR, lists solely in-frame clones and lacks some. The sample holds 300,000 to 400,000 clones; about 85% are singletons and the top ten take about 2.1%. Material: peripheral blood, obtained in a trial of Ad26.COV2.S vaccine versus placebo. The receptors here all came from a person aged 18-65 years who received the Ad26.COV2.S COVID-19 vaccine or a placebo. Each CDR3 is given with its conserved first and last residue. The D gene is left open where the match is weak. Rows may omit the clone size; those that give it use once, few, many or a size class.

V: TRBV11-2; size: few; J: TRBJ1-2; D: NA; DNA: TGTGCCAGCAGCTCTAATACCCAGGGCTACACCTTC; CDR3: CASSSNTQGYTF
V: TRBV3-1/TRBV3-2; size: NA; J: TRBJ2-4; D: TRBD1; DNA: TGTGCCAGCAGCCTCGAGGGACAGGGTATAAACATTCAGTACTTC; CDR3: CASSLEGQGINIQYF
V: TRBV10-3; size: NA; J: TRBJ2-7; D: NA; DNA: TGTGCCATCAAGGGGGCGGGGGATGAGCAGTACTTC; CDR3: CAIKGAGDEQYF
V: TRBV10-3; size: NA; J: TRBJ2-1; D: NA; DNA: TGTGCCATCAGTGAGTTGGACGATGAGCAGTTCTTC; CDR3: CAISELDDEQFF
V: TRBV28; size: few; J: TRBJ1-1; D: NA; DNA: TGTGCCAGCAGCCCACCGGGGCCCAACACTGAAGCTTTCTTT; CDR3: CASSPPGPNTEAFF
V: TRBV19; size: NA; J: TRBJ1-1; D: NA; DNA: TGTGCCAGTAGTCTCTCAATGAACACTGAAGCTTTCTTT; CDR3: CASSLSMNTEAFF
V: TRBV11-3; size: NA; J: TRBJ2-4; D: NA; DNA: TGTGCCAGCAGCTTCGGTCAAGACGGAGTCATTCAGTACTTC; CDR3: CASSFGQDGVIQYF
V: TRBV7-6; size: NA; J: TRBJ1-5; D: NA; DNA: TGTGCCAGCAGCCGCCCCACGGCCCAGCATTTT; CDR3: CASSRPTAQHF
V: TRBV11-2; size: NA; J: TRBJ1-2; D: NA; DNA: TGTGCCAGCAGCTTACAAGGGGGGGTCTATGGCTACACCTTC; CDR3: CASSLQGGVYGYTF
V: TRBV5-4; size: NA; J: TRBJ2-1; D: NA; DNA: TGTGCCAGCAGCTTGGGGGGGCCCTACAATGAGCAGTTCTTC; CDR3: CASSLGGPYNEQFF
V: TRBV27; size: NA; J: TRBJ1-5; D: TRBD1; DNA: TGTGCCAGCAGTCTACTGAGCACAGGGGATCAGCCCCAGCATTTT; CDR3: CASSLLSTGDQPQHF
V: TRBV5-1; size: NA; J: TRBJ1-2; D: TRBD1; DNA: TGCGCCAGCAGATGGGACAGGGACTCTCCGATTGGCTACACCTTC; CDR3: CASRWDRDSPIGYTF
V: TRBV5-1; size: NA; J: TRBJ1-4; D: NA; DNA: TGCGCCAGCAGCTTGGGTGGTGAAAAACTGTTTTTT; CDR3: CASSLGGEKLFF
V: TRBV6-1; size: NA; J: TRBJ2-5; D: NA; DNA: TGTGCCAGCAGTGAAGCGCTGAGGTTTGGGGGGCGAGAGACCCAGTACTTC; CDR3: CASSEALRFGGRETQYF
V: TRBV12-1; size: once; J: TRBJ2-2; D: NA; DNA: TGTGCCAGCAGCTTTGGAAGAGGTAGGCCGGTCGCCGGGGAGCTGTTTTTT; CDR3: CASSFGRGRPVAGELFF
V: TRBV5-1; size: NA; J: TRBJ1-1; D: NA; DNA: TGCGCCAGCAGCACAGAGTTGAACACTGAAGCTTTCTTT; CDR3: CASSTELNTEAFF
V: TRBV5-6; size: NA; J: TRBJ2-7; D: TRBD1; DNA: TGTGCCAGCAGCTCCTCGGACAGGGGATCCTACGAGCAGTACTTC; CDR3: CASSSSDRGSYEQYF
V: TRBV9; size: NA; J: TRBJ2-7; D: NA; DNA: TGTGCCAGCAGCGCCGGGACAACACCCGGGGACGAGCAGTACTTC; CDR3: CASSAGTTPGDEQYF
V: TRBV4-2; size: NA; J: TRBJ2-7; D: NA; DNA: TGTGCCAGCAGCCAAGTCGAAGAGCAGTACTTC; CDR3: CASSQVEEQYF
V: TRBV12-3/TRBV12-4; size: once; J: TRBJ2-7; D: TRBD2; DNA: TGTGCCAGCAGTTCCGGGACTAGTTACGAGCAGTACTTC; CDR3: CASSSGTSYEQYF
V: TRBV18; size: NA; J: TRBJ1-5; D: NA; DNA: TGTGCCAGCTCAGGGGCGGTGGATCAGCCCCAGCATTTT; CDR3: CASSGAVDQPQHF
V: TRBV6-5; size: many; J: TRBJ2-7; D: TRBD1; DNA: TGTGCCAGCAGTTACTCTCCACAGGGGGGCTACGAGCAGTACTTC; CDR3: CASSYSPQGGYEQYF
V: TRBV19; size: NA; J: TRBJ2-3; D: TRBD2; DNA: TGTGCCAGTAGTCAGCGACTAGCGGGGGGTCTCTGGGATACGCAGTATTTT; CDR3: CASSQRLAGGLWDTQYF
V: TRBV3-1/TRBV3-2; size: once; J: TRBJ1-5; D: TRBD1; DNA: TGTGCCAGCAGCCAGGCCAGGGGGGGGCCCCAGCATTTT; CDR3: CASSQARGGPQHF
V: TRBV7-9; size: NA; J: TRBJ1-2; D: TRBD1; DNA: TGTGCCAGCAGCGCCCAAGGACAGGGAGGTGGCTACACCTTC; CDR3: CASSAQGQGGGYTF
V: TRBV10-3; size: few; J: TRBJ1-3; D: TRBD1; DNA: TGTGCCGCGACAGGGGACGGAAACACCATATATTTT; CDR3: CAATGDGNTIYF
V: TRBV5-1; size: NA; J: TRBJ1-4; D: TRBD1; DNA: TGCGCCAGCAGCTGGGGGGACAGGGGGATAACTAATGAAAAACTGTTTTTT; CDR3: CASSWGDRGITNEKLFF
V: TRBV5-1; size: NA; J: TRBJ2-5; D: TRBD1; DNA: TGCGCCAGCAGCTCGCAAGGGACAGGGGATGAGACCCAGTACTTC; CDR3: CASSSQGTGDETQYF
V: TRBV19; size: few; J: TRBJ2-7; D: NA; DNA: TGTGCCAGTAGTAGTAGGCCCCGGAGCTCCTACGAGCAGTACTTC; CDR3: CASSSRPRSSYEQYF
V: TRBV5-6; size: NA; J: TRBJ1-4; D: NA; DNA: TGTGCCAGCAGCTTGTGGTATAGGGACGAAAAACTGTTTTTT; CDR3: CASSLWYRDEKLFF
V: TRBV2; size: NA; J: TRBJ2-3; D: NA; DNA: TGTGCCAGCAGTCAACGACTAATAACAGATACGCAGTATTTT; CDR3: CASSQRLITDTQYF
V: TRBV5-1; size: NA; J: TRBJ2-3; D: NA; DNA: TGCGCCAGCAGCCCACAAGGGGCAGCCGAGGATACGCAGTATTTT; CDR3: CASSPQGAAEDTQYF
V: TRBV25-1; size: once; J: TRBJ2-2; D: TRBD2; DNA: TGTGCCAGCAGTGAATATGGGAGACCACACCTCGGGGGGAGGGAGCTGTTTTTT; CDR3: CASSEYGRPHLGGRELFF
V: TRBV7-3; size: NA; J: TRBJ2-3; D: TRBD1; DNA: TGTGCCAGCAGCTTAAGGGGTTTGGACAGGGAAGTAACAGATACGCAGTATTTT; CDR3: CASSLRGLDREVTDTQYF
V: TRBV3-1/TRBV3-2; size: NA; J: TRBJ2-2; D: TRBD2; DNA: TGTGCCAGCAGCCAAGTAAATCTAGCGGGGATAGCCGGGGAGCTGTTTTTT; CDR3: CASSQVNLAGIAGELFF
V: TRBV6-6; size: NA; J: TRBJ1-2; D: TRBD1; DNA: TGTGCCAGCAGCCCCGTGCAGGGGGCGAATGGCTACACCTTC; CDR3: CASSPVQGANGYTF
V: TRBV9; size: NA; J: TRBJ2-5; D: NA; DNA: TGTGCCAGCAGCGTAGGGGACACCGAGACCCAGTACTTC; CDR3: CASSVGDTETQYF
V: TRBV11-2; size: NA; J: TRBJ1-1; D: NA; DNA: TGTGCCAGCCCTCTTACCTTGAGGGAAAAGAACACTGAAGCTTTCTTT; CDR3: CASPLTLREKNTEAFF
V: TRBV2; size: NA; J: TRBJ1-1; D: NA; DNA: TGTGCCAGCAGTGGGGCTCTTGGGGTAGGGACTGAAGCTTTCTTT; CDR3: CASSGALGVGTEAFF
V: TRBV4-2; size: NA; J: TRBJ2-5; D: TRBD2; DNA: TGTGCCAGCAGCCAAGCATTTGCGGGGGATGAGACCCAGTACTTC; CDR3: CASSQAFAGDETQYF
V: TRBV7-2; size: NA; J: TRBJ2-2; D: TRBD2; DNA: TGTGCCAGCAGCCTGACTAGCGGGTTGAACACCGGGGAGCTGTTTTTT; CDR3: CASSLTSGLNTGELFF
V: TRBV7-9; size: NA; J: TRBJ2-5; D: NA; DNA: TGTGCCAGCAGCAACAGCCGGGCGGGGCTATACCAAGAGACCCAGTACTTC; CDR3: CASSNSRAGLYQETQYF
V: TRBV5-1; size: once; J: TRBJ1-3; D: NA; DNA: TGCGCCAGCAGCCCTGGGGGGGTCCGAATCGGAAACACCATATATTTT; CDR3: CASSPGGVRIGNTIYF
V: TRBV5-1; size: NA; J: TRBJ2-1; D: TRBD1; DNA: TGCGCCAGCAGCTTATCGATCTTCAACAGGGGTTTCTCCTACAATGAGCAGTTCTTC; CDR3: CASSLSIFNRGFSYNEQFF
V: TRBV5-1; size: NA; J: TRBJ1-5; D: NA; DNA: TGCGCCAGCAGCTCTCTTGGGGCCGATCAGCCCCAGCATTTT; CDR3: CASSSLGADQPQHF
V: TRBV6-6; size: NA; J: TRBJ1-2; D: NA; DNA: TGTGCCAGCAATTTTAAAAGGGATACCTATGGCTACACCTTC; CDR3: CASNFKRDTYGYTF
V: TRBV6-1; size: NA; J: TRBJ2-7; D: NA; DNA: TGTGCCAGCAATGAGCGGACAGACACCTACGAGCAGTACTTC; CDR3: CASNERTDTYEQYF
V: TRBV3-1/TRBV3-2; size: NA; J: TRBJ1-1; D: NA; DNA: TGTGCCAGCAGCAAAACTACAGGGAACACTGAAGCTTTCTTT; CDR3: CASSKTTGNTEAFF
V: TRBV5-6; size: NA; J: TRBJ1-1; D: NA; DNA: TGTGCCAGCAGCTTGGCCGCCAGCCTTGAAGCTTTCTTT; CDR3: CASSLAASLEAFF
V: TRBV3-1/TRBV3-2; size: NA; J: TRBJ2-5; D: NA; DNA: TGTGCCAGCAGCAGACGGGCCGGGGGGACCCAGTACTTC; CDR3: CASSRRAGGTQYF
V: TRBV27; size: NA; J: TRBJ1-6; D: TRBD1; DNA: TGTGCCAGCAGTCTCCCCCGTGGGGCAGGGGGAAATTCACCCCTCCACTTT; CDR3: CASSLPRGAGGNSPLHF
V: TRBV2; size: NA; J: TRBJ2-2; D: TRBD1; DNA: TGTGCCAGCAGTTTGGGGAGACATACAGGGGACACCGGGGAGCTGTTTTTT; CDR3: CASSLGRHTGDTGELFF
V: TRBV19; size: NA; J: TRBJ1-5; D: TRBD1; DNA: TGTGCCAGTAGTCCGGGGACAGCTCAGCCCCAGCATTTT; CDR3: CASSPGTAQPQHF
V: TRBV6-5; size: NA; J: TRBJ2-5; D: TRBD2; DNA: TGTGCCAGCAGTTACTCGGCTAGCGGGGGGGAAGAGACCCAGTACTTC; CDR3: CASSYSASGGEETQYF
V: TRBV5-1; size: NA; J: TRBJ1-3; D: TRBD1; DNA: TGCGCCAGCAGCGAGGACAGGGGGCAGGACACCATATATTTT; CDR3: CASSEDRGQDTIYF
V: TRBV28; size: NA; J: TRBJ1-2; D: NA; DNA: TGTGCCAGCAGTTTACTTAACTATGGCTACACCTTC; CDR3: CASSLLNYGYTF